This T cell receptor beta chain was profiled in a study of beta chain features in type 1 diabetes. Study at large: Cell yields, gender and age were comparable in patients and healthy donors.

The isolated RNA, all of it, was reverse transcribed, so expressed TCRB transcripts were what got sequenced. The protocol was immunoSEQ multiplex PCR, while the TCRdb copy is restricted to in-frame clones and leaves out a portion. The top ten clones hold more than 0.8% of a sample with roughly 290,000 clones, under 8.5% of them seen once. CDR1 is SQVTM, CDR2 ANQGSEA, per germline. J gave up 11 bases and V 5 bases, and 8 bases lay outside the gene matches. The CDR3 totals 11 residues. About this clone itself: Its antigen is not identified.

Study-wide points: The study found moderately but significantly shorter TCRB CDR3s in all four CD4+ subsets of Type 1 diabetes patients. A greater similarity of naive, central memory and Treg TCRB repertoires was seen among patients than among healthy donors. For cells with high TCR expression, cDNA sequencing could yield over-representation.

The clonotype comes from a woman in her late teens or twenties in good health. Sequencing input: central memory CD4+ T cells from blood. The chain employs TRBV29-1 and TRBJ1-2; 7 bases align to TRBD1. CDR3 in amino acids: CSVLGQEIYTF. DNA for the CDR3: TGCAGCGTTCTTGGACAGGAGATATACACCTTC.